The 29 T cell receptor beta chains listed next were all sequenced from one sample in a study of blood T cells in healthy people across ages. Together with a sample-barcoded 5' primer, a J-beta primer mix was included in a second PCR lasting roughly 6 to 12 cycles. From the 5' RACE reads, TCRdb called clonotypes with MiXCR, one entry per CDR3 protein. The sample includes fewer than 900,000 distinct CDR3 sequences, about 42% of them seen just once. Sequencing was done on a sample of blood. Receptors were obtained from a woman aged 55-69 years in good health.

The chain couples TRBV6-2 or TRBV6-3 to TRBJ2-1, with TRBD2 matching 7 bases. V gave up 10 bases and J gave up 2 bases; unmatched junction bases: 5. This CDR3 has 13 residues. The germline V gene encodes CDR1 MNHEY and CDR2 SVGEGT. CDR3 sequence: CATRGRAYNEQFF. For the CDR3, the DNA is TGTGCCACCCGGGGGAGGGCCTACAATGAGCAGTTCTTC.

This clonotype was seen many times. The chain employs TRBV5-1 and TRBJ2-3; D call uncertain. Trimming removed 0 bases at V and 4 bases at J, with 6 bases between. Germline CDR1 is SGHRS and CDR2 is YFSETQ. The CDR3 extends over 13 amino acids. The CDR3 here is CASSLVASDTQYF. The CDR3 DNA is TGCGCCAGCAGCTTGGTGGCGTCAGATACGCAGTATTTT. The whole variable domain, filled in from reference TRBV5-1 and TRBJ2-3, reads KAGVTQTPRYLIKTRGQQVTLSCSPISGHRSVSWYQQTPGQGLQFLFEYFSETQRNKGNFPGRFSGRQFSNSRSEMNVSTLELGDSALYLCASSLVASDTQYFGPGTRLTVL.

The chain joins TRBV20-1 to TRBJ1-6; tentative D call: TRBD1 (6 bases). V was clipped by 1 base and J by 4 bases, with 11 bases between them. The CDR3 spans 15 residues. The germline CDR1 and CDR2 sequences are DFQATT and SNEGSKA (reference sequence). The CDR3 DNA is TGCAGTGCTAGAGCCACAGGGTCTTATAATTCACCCCTCCACTTT. Protein: CSARATGSYNSPLHF.

V and J are TRBV12-3 or TRBV12-4 and TRBJ2-1; D remains ambiguous. V lost 3 bases and J lost 11, with 14 bases in between. This CDR3 spans 13 amino acids. The DNA for the CDR3 is TGTGCCAGCAGTTTCGGGCTAGACGCGCAGCAGTTCTTC. Translating gives CASSFGLDAQQFF.

The chain has TRBV20-1 and TRBJ1-5, with D hard to call. Germline V gene data show CDR1 as DFQATT and CDR2 as SNEGSKA (reference sequence). The V gene lost 0 bases and the J gene lost 0 bases, with 21 bases spanning the gap. The length of the CDR3 is 19 residues. The CDR3 reads CSAREHFISGIDSNQPQHF. The CDR3 coding sequence is TGCAGTGCTAGAGAACATTTCATTTCGGGGATCGATAGCAATCAGCCCCAGCATTTT.

As concerns this clonotype: Given a much more abundant clone one base away, this may be a read error. This chain links TRBV5-5 with TRBJ2-5; 8 bases agree with TRBD1. Germline-derived CDR1 and CDR2 are SGHKS and YYEKEE (reference sequence). The CDR3 consists of 16 residues. Losses at the gene ends were 4 bases for V and 5 bases for J; bases not matched to a gene: 13. The CDR3: CASSVRTGTGSETQYF. The DNA for the CDR3 is TGTGCCAGCAGCGTACGTACCGGGACAGGCAGTGAGACCCAGTACTTC.

This chain joins TRBV4-2 and TRBJ1-2, with D unclear. CDR3 length: 13 amino acids. The germline V gene has CDR1 LGHNA and CDR2 YNFKEQ. The V end lost 0 bases, the J end lost 3 bases, and 5 bases lay between the germline ends. Written as DNA, the CDR3 is TGTGCCAGCAGCCAAGATCATGACTATGGCTACACCTTC. It codes for CASSQDHDYGYTF.

As to this clonotype: One end of the junction does not line up with germline, which may come from a read error. The V gene is TRBV6-5, the J gene TRBJ2-7; D is perhaps TRBD1 (5 bases). The CDR3 spans 15 residues. Germline values: CDR1 MNHEY, CDR2 SVGAGI. The CDR3 loop reads CASSYSRAGSYEQYF. CDR3 sequence (DNA): TGTGCCAGCAGCTACTCGAGAGCAGGGTCGTACGAGCAGTACTTC.

This clonotype was detected a few times. The rearrangement joins TRBV6-5 to TRBJ2-1; 11 bases fit TRBD2. Losses at the gene ends were 2 bases for V and 5 bases for J; bases not matched to a gene: 14. The V gene's germline CDR1 is MNHEY and CDR2 SVGAGI. This CDR3 has 19 residues. CDR3 coding DNA: TGTGCCAGCAGTTACCGAGGAGCTTTAGCGGGAGGGCCCAACAATGAGCAGTTCTTC. It specifies CASSYRGALAGGPNNEQFF.

This clonotype was picked up a small number of times. This rearrangement joins TRBV5-1 to TRBJ2-5; weak D call: TRBD1 (6 bases). V was trimmed by 4 bases and J by 5 bases, leaving 15 bases between them. CDR3 length equals 14 residues. Germline loops: CDR1 SGHRS, CDR2 YFSETQ. CDR3 nucleotide sequence: TGCGCCAGCAGCGTGGCAGGGGACGGCGAGACCCAGTACTTC. This encodes CASSVAGDGETQYF. The variable domain in full, with the rest retrieved from reference TRBV5-1 and TRBJ2-5, is KAGVTQTPRYLIKTRGQQVTLSCSPISGHRSVSWYQQTPGQGLQFLFEYFSETQRNKGNFPGRFSGRQFSNSRSEMNVSTLELGDSALYLCASSVAGDGETQYFGPGTRLLVL.

This clonotype was seen only a few times. The chain links TRBV3-1 to TRBJ2-5, with 9 bases lining up with TRBD2. Losses at the gene ends were 2 bases for V and 11 bases for J; bases not matched to a gene: 9. The CDR3 loop spans 14 amino acids. CDR1 is LGHDT, CDR2 YNNKEL, per germline (reference sequence). The DNA of the CDR3 is TGTGCCAGCAGCCAAAGACTAGCGGCTAGGGAGCAGTACTTC. Translating gives CASSQRLAAREQYF.

The genes are TRBV27 and TRBJ1-6; D not certain. This CDR3 comprises 15 residues. Germline CDR1 reads MNHEY; CDR2 reads SMNVEV (reference sequence). Trimming cost V 2 bases and J 7 bases, with 12 bases left between them. The CDR3: CASSLEGRENSPLHF. CDR3 coding DNA: TGTGCCAGCAGTTTAGAGGGTCGAGAAAATTCACCCCTCCACTTT.

This clonotype was picked up many times. This CDR3 is CASSLVAGLNQPQHF. The DNA for the CDR3 is TGTGCCAGCAGCTTAGTGGCAGGGCTCAATCAGCCCCAGCATTTT. This rearrangement joins TRBV7-2 to TRBJ1-5; a weak D match, TRBD1 (5 bases). Germline CDR1 SGHTA, CDR2 FQGNSA. CDR3 length: 15 residues. V lost 1 base to trimming and J lost 3 bases, with 10 bases between them.

This clonotype came up a few times. J is TRBJ2-2 and V is TRBV7-2, with 7 bases lining up with TRBD2. V shed 2 bases, J shed 2 bases, and the junction held 5 bases outside the gene matches. From germline, CDR1 is SGHTA and CDR2 FQGNSA. CDR3 length equals 16 residues. The CDR3 DNA reads as TGTGCCAGCAGCTTAAGGCGACTAGCCAACACCGGGGAGCTGTTTTTT. Its protein product is CASSLRRLANTGELFF.

The chain has TRBV20-1 and TRBJ2-3; 10 nucleotides align to TRBD2. This CDR3 is built from 16 residues. Germline V gives CDR1 DFQATT, CDR2 SNEGSKA (reference sequence). V gave up 0 bases and J gave up 3 bases; unmatched junction bases: 6. The CDR3 region has the DNA TGCAGTGCTAGAGATTTTCTAGCGGGGGTTACAGATACGCAGTATTTT. Amino acids: CSARDFLAGVTDTQYF.

J is TRBJ2-2 and V is TRBV4-3, with no clear D. Trimming stripped 0 bases from V and 5 bases from J, with 7 bases between. Germline-derived CDR1 and CDR2 are LGHNA and YSLEER. This CDR3 region has 14 residues. The CDR3 is CASSQDRWTGELFF. The CDR3, as DNA: TGCGCCAGCAGCCAAGATCGTTGGACCGGGGAGCTGTTTTTT.

The chain joins TRBV28 to TRBJ2-7; D call uncertain. The CDR3 contains 13 residues. The V end was cut by 7 bases, the J end by 0 bases, with 10 bases between. Germline CDR1 reads MDHEN; CDR2 reads SYDVKM. CDR3 DNA: TGTGCCAGCAATTCCCCAGGCTCCTACGAGCAGTACTTC. Its translation is CASNSPGSYEQYF. Combining the CDR3 with reference TRBV28 and TRBJ2-7 gives the whole variable domain DVKVTQSSRYLVKRTGEKVFLECVQDMDHENMFWYRQDPGLGLRLIYFSYDVKMKEKGDIPEGYSVSREKKERFSLILESASTNQTSMYLCASNSPGSYEQYFGPGTRLTVT.

The rearrangement joins TRBV3-1 to TRBJ1-2, with a possible D match to TRBD1 (5 bases). The CDR3 has 16 residues. The ends were cut back, 0 bases at V and 4 bases at J, with 15 bases in the middle. Germline V gives CDR1 LGHDT, CDR2 YNNKEL (reference sequence). Here the CDR3 DNA reads TGTGCCAGCAGCCAAGATGTTGGGGGACGTACCTATGGCTACACCTTC. Translation: CASSQDVGGRTYGYTF.

V and J are TRBV9 and TRBJ2-1, with 8 bases aligning to TRBD1. CDR1 is SGDLS and CDR2 is YYNGEE in the germline V gene. The J segment lost 5 bases and the V segment lost 0 bases, leaving 4 bases of the junction unmatched. The CDR3 is 15 amino acids. The CDR3 DNA follows: TGTGCCAGCAGCGTAGGGACAGGGACCGACAATGAGCAGTTCTTC. Encoded protein: CASSVGTGTDNEQFF. Supplemented by reference TRBV9 and TRBJ2-1, the full variable domain reads DSGVTQTPKHLITATGQRVTLRCSPRSGDLSVYWYQQSLDQGLQFLIQYYNGEERAKGNILERFSAQQFPDLHSELNLSSLELGDSALYFCASSVGTGTDNEQFFGPGTRLTVL.

There are many counts of this clonotype. The rearrangement joins TRBV7-6 to TRBJ2-5, with D possibly matching TRBD1 (6 bases). V lost 1 base and J 5 bases, leaving 14 bases between the germline ends. Germline loops: CDR1 SGHVS, CDR2 FNYEAQ. This CDR3 contains 15 residues. DNA of the CDR3: TGTGCCAGCAGCTTAGAGTACAGGGCAGGGGAGACCCAGTACTTC. Its protein product is CASSLEYRAGETQYF. Complete variable domain (other parts from reference TRBV7-6 and TRBJ2-5): GAGVSQSPRYKVTKRGQDVALRCDPISGHVSLYWYRQALGQGPEFLTYFNYEAQQDKSGLPNDRFSAERPEGSISTLTIQRTEQRDSAMYRCASSLEYRAGETQYFGPGTRLLVL.

J is TRBJ2-3 and V is TRBV20-1, with D maybe TRBD1 (6 bases). CDR3 length: 17 residues. Per the germline V gene, CDR1 is DFQATT and CDR2 is SNEGSKA (reference sequence). With 2 bases removed from V and 4 bases from J, the gap between germline ends came to 22 bases. The CDR3 DNA sequence: TGCAGTGCTAGATTCCTCCAGTCCAGGGGCCTCTCAGATACGCAGTATTTT. It translates to CSARFLQSRGLSDTQYF.

The chain recombines TRBV20-1 with TRBJ1-5; D unresolved. The CDR3 length is 15 residues. Germline loops: CDR1 DFQATT, CDR2 SNEGSKA (reference sequence). Trimming pared 3 bases from V and 0 bases from J, leaving 12 bases between. CDR3 protein: CSASQGRLSNQPQHF. CDR3 nucleotides: TGCAGTGCTAGCCAAGGACGGCTTAGCAATCAGCCCCAGCATTTT.

Points on this clonotype: Since a much larger clone is just one base distant, this may be a read error. J is TRBJ1-5 and V is TRBV10-3; no clear D gene. Germline CDR1 reads ENHRY; CDR2 reads SYGVKD. This CDR3 spans 14 amino acids. The CDR3 nucleotides are TGTGCCATCAGAGAGTCGCTTGGGAATCAGCCCCAGCATTTT. It specifies CAIRESLGNQPQHF.

The V and J genes are TRBV2 and TRBJ1-1; 8 bases agree with TRBD1. The CDR3 runs 16 residues. J was trimmed by 0 bases and V by 5 bases; bases with no gene match: 8. Germline V gene data show CDR1 as SNHLY and CDR2 as FYNNEI. CDR3 sequence: CASSSRAGGVNTEAFF. The CDR3 region has the DNA TGTGCCAGCAGTTCCCGGGCAGGGGGCGTGAACACTGAAGCTTTCTTT.

The chain couples TRBV18 to TRBJ2-1; possible D gene TRBD1, 6 bases. Germline CDR1 and CDR2: KGHSH and LQKENI. V dropped 4 bases and J dropped 7 bases, with 17 bases sitting between them. This CDR3 contains 15 residues. CDR3 in amino acids: CASSRTGNPENEQFF. CDR3 sequence (DNA): TGTGCCAGCTCACGTACAGGGAATCCAGAAAATGAGCAGTTCTTC.

CDR3 region: CASSQDRYSSGEQYF. The CDR3 DNA follows: TGTGCCAGCAGCCAAGATCGTTACTCCTCAGGGGAGCAGTACTTC. J is TRBJ2-7 and V is TRBV14, with D possibly matching TRBD1 (5 bases). Germline CDR1 and CDR2: SGHDN and FVKESK. Trimming stripped 0 bases from V and 7 bases from J, with 16 bases between. The CDR3 has 15 amino acids.

As concerns this clonotype: The junction shows a germline mismatch at one end, possibly a read error. The rearrangement links TRBV2 to TRBJ2-1, with 8 bases aligning to TRBD2. CDR3 length: 16 residues. CDR1 is SNHLY and CDR2 is FYNNEI in the germline V gene. The DNA for the CDR3 is TGTGCCAGCAGTCAAGCCGGGACTAGACTGATAGATGAGCAGTTCTTC. Residues: CASSQAGTRLIDEQFF.

This clonotype came up a few times. This chain uses TRBV12-3 or TRBV12-4 with TRBJ2-5, with D perhaps assigned TRBD1 or TRBD2 (5 bases each). The CDR3 consists of 14 residues. V shed 4 bases and J shed 11 bases, with 20 bases lying between them. The CDR3 sequence: CASSWGGGSWEQYF. CDR3 bases: TGTGCCAGCAGTTGGGGCGGTGGCTCTTGGGAGCAGTACTTC.

This clonotype was seen a few times. This chain joins TRBV6-5 and TRBJ2-1; D remains ambiguous. V lost 2 bases and J lost 7, with 15 bases in between. Looked up from germline, CDR1 is MNHEY and CDR2 is SVGAGI. There are 15 residues in the CDR3. CDR3 loop: CASSYVGYVRNEQFF. CDR3 DNA: TGTGCCAGCAGTTACGTGGGGTATGTTCGGAATGAGCAGTTCTTC.